The TCR beta chain under discussion was sequenced for a study of T cells expressing NK-cell markers. Beta-chain TCR cDNA was generated via 5'RACE template switching with UMIs. Following a re-call of the 5' RACE reads, TCRdb has one entry per CDR3 protein and lacks DNA. Its table records under 200,000 distinct CDR3 sequences. Study results and limitations: Similarly, these clonotypes led the CD3+CD56-NKG2C+ fraction as well in a few donors.

CDR1 is SEHNR, CDR2 FQNEAQ, per germline (reference sequence). This CDR3 spans 14 amino acids. As to this clonotype: The antigen is unknown.

The sequence derives from a woman between 18 and 69 years old in good health. The sample consisted of blood T cells: a sorted CD56 or NKG2C T cell subset, CD4+ or CD8+ T cells, or bulk PBMC T cells (not recorded which). The chain combines TRBV7-9 with TRBJ2-7; TCRdb gives TRBD1 as the D gene, but with no DNA this cannot be confirmed. CDR3 amino acids: CASSQGQVSGEQYF. Full variable domain (remainder filled in from reference TRBV7-9 and TRBJ2-7): DTGVSQNPRHKITKRGQNVTFRCDPISEHNRLYWYRQTLGQGPEFLTYFQNEAQLEKSRLLSDRFSAERPKGSFSTLEIQRTEQGDSAMYLCASSQGQVSGEQYFGPGTRLTVT.